The 27 T cell receptor beta chains in this list originate from one sample, sequenced in a study of blood T cells in healthy people across ages. Through a sample-barcoded 5' primer and a J-beta primer mix, a second PCR was run for roughly 6 to 12 cycles. TCRdb re-derived calls from the 5' RACE reads in MiXCR, one entry per CDR3 protein. The data hold about 1.4 million distinct CDR3 sequences, with almost 60% observed a single time. Input material: blood. The receptors stem from a man aged 18 to 29 in good health.

This clonotype was observed once. The rearrangement links TRBV25-1 to TRBJ1-1; a possible D gene is TRBD1 (6 bases). The CDR3 runs 15 residues. Germline V gene sequence: CDR1 MGHDK, CDR2 SYGVNS. The V end lost 1 base, the J end lost 2 bases, and 11 bases lay between the germline ends. Here the CDR3 DNA reads TGTGCCAGCAGTGAATCTAGGGGGTTAAACACTGAAGCTTTCTTT. Translated: CASSESRGLNTEAFF.

Regarding this clonotype: This may arise from a read error, as a much more abundant clone is one base away. This sequence joins TRBV29-1 and TRBJ1-2, with D unresolved. This CDR3 is 14 amino acids long. V lost 7 bases and J lost 5, with 20 bases in between. The germline CDR1 and CDR2 sequences are SQVTM and ANQGSEA. CDR3 sequence reads: CSASRPTLLYGYTF. CDR3 in DNA: TGCAGCGCTTCAAGGCCTACGCTCCTTTATGGCTACACCTTC.

This chain connects TRBV9 to TRBJ2-4, with D perhaps matching TRBD1 (5 bases). Trimming stripped 4 bases from V and 3 bases from J, with 17 bases between. Germline lookup yields CDR1 SGDLS and CDR2 YYNGEE. The CDR3 spans 16 residues. CDR3 coding DNA: TGTGCCAGCAGCCCAGGGATCCGGTTGATCAAAAACATTCAGTACTTC. Translation: CASSPGIRLIKNIQYF.

The genes are TRBV27 and TRBJ1-4; 9 nucleotides match TRBD1. After removal of 9 bases from V and 5 bases from J, the junction contained 7 bases not matched to a gene. CDR1 MNHEY and CDR2 SMNVEV come from the germline V gene (reference sequence). CDR3 length: 14 residues. As DNA, the CDR3 is TGTGCCAGTCGAATGACAGGGGGGAATGAAAAACTGTTTTTT. Translating gives CASRMTGGNEKLFF.

J is TRBJ1-1 and V is TRBV29-1; D gene uncertain. Germline V gene data show CDR1 as SQVTM and CDR2 as ANQGSEA. Trimming removed 5 bases at V and 0 bases at J, with 10 bases between. The CDR3 contains 13 residues. DNA of the CDR3: TGCAGCGTTACCCGGACGGTGAACACTGAAGCTTTCTTT. Translating gives CSVTRTVNTEAFF.

The rearrangement links TRBV4-1 to TRBJ2-3; D tentatively fits TRBD1 or TRBD2 (6 bases each). The ends were cut back, 4 bases at V and 4 bases at J, with 15 bases in the middle. CDR3 size: 15 residues. The V gene's germline CDR1 is MGHRA and CDR2 YSYEKL. DNA for the CDR3: TGCGCCAGCAGCCCATTAACGGGGGCCGCAGATACGCAGTATTTT. It yields the protein CASSPLTGAADTQYF.

V and J are TRBV10-3 and TRBJ1-1; 7 bases are shared with TRBD1. With V trimmed by 6 bases and J by 0 bases, 4 bases remained unmatched. This CDR3 region has 14 residues. CDR1 is ENHRY, CDR2 SYGVKD, per germline. In nucleotides, the CDR3 is TGTGCCATCAGATGGGACAGCTTGAACACTGAAGCTTTCTTT. It codes for CAIRWDSLNTEAFF.

V is TRBV29-1 and J is TRBJ2-7, with D possibly being TRBD1 (5 bases). There are 14 residues in the CDR3. Trimming cost V 5 bases and J 3 bases, with 17 bases left between them. The germline V gene has CDR1 SQVTM and CDR2 ANQGSEA. The CDR3 DNA sequence: TGCAGCGTTTCGGGCCCTAAAGGGGTCTACGAGCAGTACTTC. Residues: CSVSGPKGVYEQYF.

The V call is TRBV20-1, the J call TRBJ1-1, with D perhaps TRBD1 (5 bases). The V end lost 2 bases, the J end lost 0 bases, and 19 bases lay between the germline ends. Germline CDR1 and CDR2: DFQATT and SNEGSKA (reference sequence). This CDR3 is 17 amino acids long. The CDR3 sequence: CSARQAGLNFVNTEAFF. CDR3 bases: TGCAGTGCTAGACAGGCAGGGCTCAATTTCGTGAACACTGAAGCTTTCTTT.

J is TRBJ1-5 and V is TRBV4-2; D not resolved. The length of the CDR3 is 14 residues. CDR1 is LGHNA, CDR2 YNFKEQ, per germline. The V end was cut by 4 bases, the J end by 6 bases, with 13 bases between. CDR3 DNA: TGTGCCAGCAGCCGTAAAGGTGAGGGTCAGCCCCAGCATTTT. It translates to CASSRKGEGQPQHF.

As DNA, the CDR3 is TGTGCCAGCGGTAGCCCGGGACAGGCGGGTGAAAAACTGTTTTTT. Amino acid sequence: CASGSPGQAGEKLFF. The V gene is TRBV7-9, the J gene TRBJ1-4; 8 bases agree with TRBD1. The trim removed 8 bases at V and 7 bases at J, leaving 12 bases unmatched. In germline, CDR1 is SEHNR, CDR2 FQNEAQ (reference sequence). This CDR3 contains 15 residues. The entire variable domain, with the rest obtained from reference TRBV7-9 and TRBJ1-4, is as follows: DTGVSQNPRHKITKRGQNVTFRCDPISEHNRLYWYRQTLGQGPEFLTYFQNEAQLEKSRLLSDRFSAERPKGSFSTLEIQRTEQGDSAMYLCASGSPGQAGEKLFFGSGTQLSVL.

The rearrangement links TRBV2 to TRBJ2-7, with D possibly being TRBD1 (5 bases). V was cut by 5 bases and J by 3 bases, with 17 bases left in between. There are 15 residues in the CDR3. Germline loops: CDR1 SNHLY, CDR2 FYNNEI. The chain's CDR3 is CASSLQNVGVYEQYF. In nucleotides, the CDR3 is TGTGCCAGCAGTCTACAGAATGTAGGGGTCTACGAGCAGTACTTC. The whole variable domain, remainder taken from reference TRBV2 and TRBJ2-7, is EPEVTQTPSHQVTQMGQEVILRCVPISNHLYFYWYRQILGQKVEFLVSFYNNEISEKSEIFDDQFSVERPDGSNFTLKIRSTKLEDSAMYFCASSLQNVGVYEQYFGPGTRLTVT.

CDR3 protein: CASSSLKGQPWPAEQYF. Written as DNA, the CDR3 is TGTGCCAGCAGTTCTCTTAAGGGTCAGCCTTGGCCGGCCGAGCAGTACTTC. V usage is TRBV7-2 and J usage is TRBJ2-5; D remains ambiguous. Near its end, the DNA agrees better with TRBJ2-7, so the J call may be wrong. Germline assignment: CDR1 SGHTA and CDR2 FQGNSA. CDR3 size: 17 residues.

The V gene is TRBV20-1, the J gene TRBJ2-3; 9 bases match TRBD1. V gave up 5 bases and J gave up 1 base; unmatched junction bases: 1. CDR1 is DFQATT, CDR2 SNEGSKA, per germline (reference sequence). The CDR3 spans 13 residues. CDR3 sequence: CSAWTGGTDTQYF. The CDR3 nucleotides are TGCAGTGCTTGGACAGGGGGCACAGATACGCAGTATTTT.

This rearrangement joins TRBV6-2 or TRBV6-3 to TRBJ1-5, with D hard to call. Between the trimmed V and J ends, which lost 5 bases and 0 bases, there was a span of 8 bases. Germline V gene data show CDR1 as MNHEY and CDR2 as SVGEGT. This CDR3 is built from 14 residues. CDR3 sequence reads: CASSRTNSNQPQHF. In DNA form, the CDR3 reads TGTGCCAGCAGTCGAACCAATAGCAATCAGCCCCAGCATTTT.

This rearrangement joins TRBV29-1 to TRBJ2-1, with 7 bases lining up with TRBD2. V lost 3 bases, J lost 8 bases, and 10 bases stayed unmatched. There are 14 residues in the CDR3. Germline-derived CDR1 and CDR2 are SQVTM and ANQGSEA. The CDR3 nucleotides are TGCAGCGTTGACCGGCTAGCGGAAGAACATGAGCAGTTCTTC. Translated: CSVDRLAEEHEQFF.

This clonotype was found a few times. V gene TRBV20-1 combines with J gene TRBJ1-5; 10 bases map to TRBD1. This CDR3 region has 14 residues. The germline V gene has CDR1 DFQATT and CDR2 SNEGSKA (reference sequence). After removal of 6 bases from V and 4 bases from J, the junction contained 6 bases not matched to a gene. CDR3: CSATRDRGNQPQHF. In DNA, the CDR3 is TGCAGTGCAACACGGGACAGGGGTAATCAGCCCCAGCATTTT.

A remark on this clonotype: The junction shows a germline mismatch at one end, possibly a read error. V gene TRBV20-1 combines with J gene TRBJ2-1; possible D gene TRBD1, 6 bases. CDR1 DFQATT and CDR2 SNEGSKA come from the germline V gene (reference sequence). This CDR3 contains 15 residues. CDR3 residues: CSTRDNTGTTSEQFF. The CDR3 DNA reads TGCAGTACTAGAGATAACACCGGGACAACAAGTGAGCAGTTCTTC.

This clonotype has more than one count but fewer than ten. This chain links TRBV5-1 with TRBJ2-7; D is perhaps TRBD1 (5 bases). With 0 bases removed from V and 4 bases from J, the gap between germline ends came to 14 bases. Germline assignment: CDR1 SGHRS and CDR2 YFSETQ. This CDR3 spans 15 amino acids. The CDR3 DNA sequence: TGCGCCAGCAGCTTGGGATTCGGGCAGGGTTACGAGCAGTACTTC. This translates into CASSLGFGQGYEQYF.

The rearrangement joins TRBV29-1 to TRBJ1-1; 9 positions agree with TRBD1. J gave up 5 bases and V 6 bases, and 7 bases lay outside the gene matches. The germline gives CDR1 SQVTM, CDR2 ANQGSEA. The CDR3 contains 13 residues. Here the CDR3 DNA reads TGCAGCGTGACGGGACAGGGTAGGACTGAAGCTTTCTTT. Residues: CSVTGQGRTEAFF.

The rearrangement uses TRBV4-1 and TRBJ2-5, with TRBD1 matching 9 bases. V lost 0 bases to trimming and J lost 1 base; unmatched junction nucleotides: 18. CDR1 MGHRA and CDR2 YSYEKL come from the germline V gene. There are 21 residues in the CDR3. The CDR3 reads CASSQEIPATGGIPRQETQYF. In nucleotides, the CDR3 is TGCGCCAGCAGCCAAGAGATCCCTGCGACAGGGGGTATACCTCGCCAAGAGACCCAGTACTTC.

The genes are TRBV15 and TRBJ2-4; D may be TRBD2 (6 bases). This CDR3 spans 20 amino acids. V lost 0 bases and J 0 bases, leaving 21 bases between the germline ends. Germline V CDR1 and CDR2: LNHNV, YYDKDF (reference sequence). The CDR3 nucleotides are TGTGCCACCAGCAGAGATCCCTTTAGACTAGTGGGGGGAGCCAAAAACATTCAGTACTTC. Amino acids: CATSRDPFRLVGGAKNIQYF.

The V gene is TRBV27, the J gene TRBJ1-2; 9 bases are a match to TRBD1. The CDR3 has 15 residues. Germline CDR1 reads MNHEY; CDR2 reads SMNVEV (reference sequence). J gave up 5 bases and V 0 bases, and 4 bases lay outside the gene matches. CDR3 sequence (DNA): TGTGCCAGCAGTTTATCGGAGACAGGGGGATATGGCTACACCTTC. Translation: CASSLSETGGYGYTF.

The rearrangement uses TRBV29-1 and TRBJ2-1; 8 bases map to TRBD1. Germline CDR1 reads SQVTM; CDR2 reads ANQGSEA. The CDR3 sequence is 14 residues long. J lost 0 bases, V lost 8 bases, and 6 bases had no gene match. DNA of the CDR3: TGCAGCACCTGGACAGGGAGCTCCTACAATGAGCAGTTCTTC. Its translation is CSTWTGSSYNEQFF.

The genes are TRBV4-1 and TRBJ2-7, with no clear D. CDR3 length: 15 residues. Germline CDR1 reads MGHRA; CDR2 reads YSYEKL. The V end was cut by 3 bases, the J end by 2 bases, with 14 bases between. The CDR3 DNA is TGCGCCAGCAGCCATCTCCACATTGAACCCTACGAGCAGTACTTC. This translates into CASSHLHIEPYEQYF.

The genes are TRBV2 and TRBJ2-4; TRBD1 matches 10 bases. The J segment lost 0 bases and the V segment lost 4 bases, leaving 9 bases of the junction unmatched. The CDR3 extends over 18 amino acids. Germline V gives CDR1 SNHLY, CDR2 FYNNEI. The CDR3 DNA sequence: TGTGCCAGCAGTGCAGCGTCGGGACAGGGGTTAGCCAAAAACATTCAGTACTTC. Amino acids: CASSAASGQGLAKNIQYF.

J is TRBJ2-7 and V is TRBV6-2 or TRBV6-3; D perhaps matches TRBD2 (6 bases). Germline V gene sequence: CDR1 MNHEY, CDR2 SVGEGT. V was trimmed by 2 bases and J by 0 bases, leaving 17 bases between them. CDR3 length equals 17 residues. The CDR3, as DNA: TGTGCCAGCAGTTACCCGACAACTAGCTTTGACTCCTACGAGCAGTACTTC. This gives the protein CASSYPTTSFDSYEQYF.